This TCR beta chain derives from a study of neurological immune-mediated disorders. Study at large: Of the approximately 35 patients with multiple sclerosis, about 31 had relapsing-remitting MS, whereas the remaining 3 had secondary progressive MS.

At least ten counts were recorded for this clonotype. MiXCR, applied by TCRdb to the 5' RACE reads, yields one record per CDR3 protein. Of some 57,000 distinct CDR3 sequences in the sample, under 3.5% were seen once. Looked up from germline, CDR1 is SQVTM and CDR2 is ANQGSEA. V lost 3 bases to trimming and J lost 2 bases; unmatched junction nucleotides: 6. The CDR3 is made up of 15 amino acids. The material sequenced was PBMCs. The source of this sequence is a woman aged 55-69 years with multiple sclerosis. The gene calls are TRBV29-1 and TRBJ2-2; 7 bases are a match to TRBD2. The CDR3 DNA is TGCAGCGTTGACTCTAGCGGAACTAACACCGGGGAGCTGTTTTTT. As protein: CSVDSSGTNTGELFF.